The 10 T cell receptor beta chains below were found in one sample sequenced in a study of T cells expressing NK-cell markers. Each CDR3 protein gets one entry in TCRdb, which reprocessed the 5' RACE reads and gives no DNA. Its table records under 500,000 distinct CDR3 sequences. The specimen was blood T cells: a sorted CD56 or NKG2C T cell subset, CD4+ or CD8+ T cells, or bulk PBMC T cells (not recorded which). These receptors all stem from a woman aged 18 to 69 in good health.

This chain links TRBV12-3 or TRBV12-4 with TRBJ2-5; the D call from TCRdb, TRBD2, cannot be confirmed without DNA. This CDR3 contains 14 residues. The chain's CDR3 is CASSLRRGQETQYF.

The chain combines TRBV5-1 with TRBJ2-2; no DNA is available, so the TRBD2 call from TCRdb remains unchecked. Germline loops: CDR1 SGHRS, CDR2 YFSETQ. The CDR3 runs to 15 residues. This CDR3 is CASSTTLAATGELFF.

This chain uses TRBV2 with TRBJ2-1. The CDR3 extends over 13 amino acids. Germline V gene data show CDR1 as SNHLY and CDR2 as FYNNEI. The CDR3 sequence is CASILYLGNEQFF. The full variable domain, in which reference TRBV2 and TRBJ2-1 provide the parts outside the CDR3, is EPEVTQTPSHQVTQMGQEVILRCVPISNHLYFYWYRQILGQKVEFLVSFYNNEISEKSEIFDDQFSVERPDGSNFTLKIRSTKLEDSAMYFCASILYLGNEQFFGPGTRLTVL.

The V call is TRBV4-2, the J call TRBJ2-5. This CDR3 spans 14 amino acids. CDR1 is LGHNA and CDR2 is YNFKEQ in the germline V gene. This chain's CDR3 is CASSQGGQKETQYF.

This rearrangement joins TRBV27 to TRBJ2-7; the D gene TCRdb calls, TRBD2, cannot be checked with no DNA. The CDR3 covers 15 residues. Germline CDR1 MNHEY, CDR2 SMNVEV (reference sequence). The CDR3: CASMGLAVKTYEQYF.

V is TRBV20-1 and J is TRBJ2-3; TCRdb selects TRBD2, and the lack of DNA leaves this call unchecked. CDR3 size: 13 residues. The germline V gene has CDR1 DFQATT and CDR2 SNEGSKA (reference sequence). CDR3 residues: CSAAGEGHDTQYF.

The chain has TRBV5-5 and TRBJ2-5; TCRdb names TRBD2, which stays unverified in the absence of DNA. The CDR3 is made up of 17 amino acids. Germline V gives CDR1 SGHKS, CDR2 YYEKEE (reference sequence). CDR3 amino acids: CASSLAPGLAEQETQYF.

The V call is TRBV7-2, the J call TRBJ2-4; TCRdb names TRBD1, which stays unverified in the absence of DNA. Germline assignment: CDR1 SGHTA and CDR2 FQGNSA. The CDR3 is 16 amino acids. The CDR3 reads CASTRRGGGAKNIQYF.

This chain links TRBV20-1 with TRBJ2-7; no DNA is available, so the TRBD1 call from TCRdb remains unchecked. The CDR3 runs to 14 residues. In germline, CDR1 is DFQATT, CDR2 SNEGSKA (reference sequence). The CDR3 loop reads CSALSGTGVDEQYF.

The rearrangement uses TRBV28 and TRBJ1-1. Per germline, CDR1 MDHEN and CDR2 SYDVKM. The CDR3 length is 14 residues. The chain's CDR3 is CASSLPWVNTEAFF.